One and the same sample provided the 15 T cell receptor beta chains below, sequenced in a study of cytomegalovirus exposure and HLA in healthy donors (dated by TCRdb to 2017 to 2019). Library preparation was by the immunoSEQ multiplex PCR assay. A mixture of 60 forward primers for TCR Vbeta segments and 13 reverse primers for TCR Jbeta segments was used in the multiplex PCR. TCRdb re-hosts the immuneACCESS table, in-frame sequences only. Its copies lack some clones; in the studies checked, an unresolved V gene accounts for under half of them, and the cause for the rest is not known. The sample has 100,000 to 150,000 clones on record, less than 85% of them singletons. Around 16% of the sample is taken by the ten largest. The specimen sequenced was PBMCs. Source of these receptors: a man aged 50-59 years in good health and CMV-seropositive.

This sequence joins TRBV29-1 and TRBJ1-1; D is unclear. Germline loops: CDR1 SQVTM, CDR2 ANQGSEA. Trimming took off 3 bases at V and 4 bases at J, with 9 bases between the two ends. This CDR3 is built from 12 residues. The CDR3 bases are TGCAGCGTTGAGGCGGGCCCCACTGAAGCTTTCTTT. Residues: CSVEAGPTEAFF.

The chain links TRBV6-5 to TRBJ1-2; D may be TRBD1 (6 bases). The germline CDR1 and CDR2 sequences are MNHEY and SVGAGI. With 5 bases removed from V and 6 bases from J, the gap between germline ends came to 16 bases. This CDR3 has 14 residues. CDR3 sequence (DNA): TGTGCCAGCAGTCTCCTCCGGGGGGGCAATGGCTACACCTTC. Amino acid sequence: CASSLLRGGNGYTF.

The chain employs TRBV7-2 and TRBJ1-5; no definite D call. V was cut by 5 bases and J by 2 bases, with 13 bases left in between. This CDR3 has 15 residues. Germline V gene data show CDR1 as SGHTA and CDR2 as FQGNSA. The CDR3 nucleotides are TGTGCCAGCAGCCCAGAGACCGGGGGCAATCAGCCCCAGCATTTT. Protein sequence: CASSPETGGNQPQHF.

V and J are TRBV19 and TRBJ1-2; D call uncertain. The CDR3 extends over 16 amino acids. CDR1 LNHDA and CDR2 SQIVND come from the germline V gene (reference sequence). Trimming took 3 bases from V and 0 from J, leaving 14 bases between them. CDR3 loop: CASSMIPYGANYGYTF. DNA of the CDR3: TGTGCCAGTAGTATGATCCCGTACGGAGCTAACTATGGCTACACCTTC.

The rearrangement links TRBV7-9 to TRBJ2-1, with 7 bases aligning to TRBD2. This CDR3 contains 15 residues. V lost 1 base and J lost 4; bases outside the gene matches: 4. Per the germline V gene, CDR1 is SEHNR and CDR2 is FQNEAQ (reference sequence). CDR3 in amino acids: CASSLETSRYNEQFF. CDR3 bases: TGTGCCAGCAGCTTAGAGACTAGCAGATACAATGAGCAGTTCTTC.

V and J are TRBV28 and TRBJ1-1; D gene unclear. Looked up from germline, CDR1 is MDHEN and CDR2 is SYDVKM. The CDR3 has 14 residues. Between the trimmed V and J ends, which lost 1 base and 0 bases, there was a span of 6 bases. The CDR3 protein is CASSLSTLNTEAFF. CDR3 nucleotide sequence: TGTGCCAGCAGTTTATCAACTCTGAACACTGAAGCTTTCTTT.

This chain joins TRBV28 and TRBJ1-4, with D possibly TRBD1 on 6 matching bases. Germline loops: CDR1 MDHEN, CDR2 SYDVKM. Between the trimmed V and J ends, which lost 5 bases and 4 bases, there was a span of 14 bases. This CDR3 spans 15 amino acids. The CDR3 DNA reads as TGTGCCAGCAGTCCTCCACAGGGTTTTAATGAAAAACTGTTTTTT. Its protein is CASSPPQGFNEKLFF.

The chain has TRBV6-5 and TRBJ2-7; the D gene is possibly TRBD1 (6 bases). The CDR3 runs to 14 residues. Looked up from germline, CDR1 is MNHEY and CDR2 is SVGAGI. The V end was cut by 6 bases, the J end by 3 bases, with 15 bases between. Written as DNA, the CDR3 is TGTGCCAGCAGGCCCCAGGGGCACCTCTACGAGCAGTACTTC. Translating gives CASRPQGHLYEQYF.

This clone was observed a single time. The rearrangement joins TRBV28 to TRBJ2-7; 7 bases line up with TRBD1. The V gene's germline CDR1 is MDHEN and CDR2 SYDVKM. There are 14 residues in the CDR3. V dropped 6 bases and J dropped 4; count of bases not matched to a gene: 9. The CDR3 protein is CASSAPGTAYEQYF. CDR3 coding DNA: TGTGCCAGCAGCGCCCCCGGGACAGCGTACGAGCAGTACTTC.

This rearrangement joins TRBV14 to TRBJ2-3; 10 nucleotides agree with TRBD2. The J segment lost 7 bases and the V segment lost 4 bases, leaving 8 bases of the junction unmatched. Germline-derived CDR1 and CDR2 are SGHDN and FVKESK. The CDR3 loop spans 15 amino acids. The CDR3 protein is CASSPLKLAGHTQYF. The CDR3 DNA sequence: TGTGCCAGCAGCCCACTAAAACTAGCGGGGCATACGCAGTATTTT.

The chain recombines TRBV6-1 with TRBJ2-1, with 10 bases matching TRBD2. Trimming cost V 6 bases and J 1 base; bases outside gene matches: 3. This CDR3 region has 15 residues. Germline values: CDR1 MNHNS, CDR2 SASEGT. This CDR3 is CASRSGRGSYNEQFF. CDR3 nucleotide sequence: TGTGCCAGCAGGAGCGGGAGGGGATCCTACAATGAGCAGTTCTTC.

This clone was detected only a few times. The V gene is TRBV2, the J gene TRBJ1-5; TRBD1 matches 9 bases. From germline, CDR1 is SNHLY and CDR2 FYNNEI. V gave up 6 bases and J gave up 3 bases; unmatched junction bases: 6. The CDR3 runs to 15 residues. In DNA, the CDR3 is TGTGCCAGCAGGTTGACAGGGGGAAACAATCAGCCCCAGCATTTT. Protein: CASRLTGGNNQPQHF.

The rearrangement uses TRBV7-9 and TRBJ2-7; a weak D match, TRBD2 (6 bases). In germline, CDR1 is SEHNR, CDR2 FQNEAQ (reference sequence). The CDR3 extends over 15 amino acids. Trimming cost V 2 bases and J 0 bases, with 11 bases left between them. The CDR3 spells CASSLSGLISYEQYF. The CDR3 nucleotides read TGTGCCAGCAGCTTATCGGGACTCATCTCCTACGAGCAGTACTTC. The whole variable domain, filled in from reference TRBV7-9 and TRBJ2-7, reads DTGVSQNPRHKITKRGQNVTFRCDPISEHNRLYWYRQTLGQGPEFLTYFQNEAQLEKSRLLSDRFSAERPKGSFSTLEIQRTEQGDSAMYLCASSLSGLISYEQYFGPGTRLTVT.

The chain couples TRBV11-3 to TRBJ2-5; D remains unclear. The V and J ends lost 6 bases and 5 bases respectively, with 16 bases between them. Germline V CDR1 and CDR2: SGHNT, YENEEA. This CDR3 is built from 14 residues. This CDR3 is CASRETYLGETQYF. In DNA, the CDR3 is TGTGCCAGCAGGGAGACCTACCTTGGGGAGACCCAGTACTTC.

The chain joins TRBV11-2 to TRBJ1-1; no firm D call. In germline, CDR1 is SGHAT, CDR2 FQNNGV. The CDR3 has 14 residues. Trimming removed 5 bases from V and 0 bases from J, with 10 bases in between. The CDR3: CASSAGPMNTEAFF. The CDR3 bases are TGTGCCAGCAGCGCAGGTCCCATGAACACTGAAGCTTTCTTT.